This is a list of T cell receptor beta chains from one sample in a study of regulatory T cells in long-lasting Graves disease. TCRdb passed the multiplex PCR reads through MiXCR, listing each CDR3 protein once. The table records roughly 300,000 distinct CDR3 sequences, 20% to 25% of them present only once. Source: peripheral blood mononuclear cells (PBMCs), taken when the disease was refractory, from a patient treated with antithyroid drugs. These receptor sequences come from a female donor with Graves disease. CDR3s include the opening cysteine and the closing phenylalanine or tryptophan. D genes are given only for firm matches. Clone size is shown for a subset of rows, as once, few, many or a class of expanded clone.

D gene	clone size	V gene	J gene	CDR3 protein	CDR3 DNA
-	-	TRBV30	TRBJ1-6	CAWSVGRGFSNSPLHF	TGTGCCTGGAGTGTAGGAAGGGGTTTTTCGAATTCACCCCTCCACTTT
-	few	TRBV7-2	TRBJ1-5	CASSQTEGNQPQHF	TGTGCCAGCAGCCAGACAGAAGGCAATCAGCCCCAGCATTTT
-	few	TRBV20-1	TRBJ1-5	CSALRAFEGNQPQHF	TGCAGTGCTCTCCGGGCCTTTGAGGGCAATCAGCCCCAGCATTTT
TRBD1	few	TRBV6-1	TRBJ1-1	CASLLTGIDTEAFF	TGTGCCAGTCTCTTGACAGGGATCGACACTGAAGCTTTCTTT
TRBD1	-	TRBV30	TRBJ1-2	CAWGTGIGYGYTF	TGTGCCTGGGGGACAGGGATAGGCTATGGCTACACCTTC
-	many	TRBV20-1	TRBJ2-7	CSADTMYEQYF	TGCAGTGCCGATACTATGTACGAGCAGTACTTC
TRBD1	-	TRBV6-1	TRBJ1-5	CASRRDRLSFQHF	TGTGCCAGCAGGCGGGACAGACTCTCGTTCCAGCATTTT
TRBD2	-	TRBV3-1	TRBJ2-5	CASSHQAGPQETQYF	TGTGCCAGCAGCCACCAAGCGGGGCCCCAAGAGACCCAGTACTTC
TRBD1	many	TRBV11-2	TRBJ1-3	CASRPGQGRYGNTIYF	TGTGCCAGCAGACCTGGACAGGGGCGATATGGAAACACCATATATTTT
-	-	TRBV27	TRBJ2-7	CASSSHLDPGYEQYF	TGTGCCAGCAGTTCGCACCTCGACCCGGGCTACGAGCAGTACTTC
TRBD2	-	TRBV11-1	TRBJ2-1	CASSLASPLAGGREQFF	TGTGCCAGCAGCTTAGCTTCTCCGCTAGCGGGAGGGCGTGAGCAGTTCTTC
-	many	TRBV3-1	TRBJ2-7	CASSRPSKRPSGYEQYF	TGTGCCAGCAGCCGACCTAGCAAGCGCCCGTCGGGCTACGAGCAGTACTTC
-	-	TRBV13	TRBJ2-3	CASSSRDWGDTQYF	TGTGCCAGCAGCTCCAGGGACTGGGGAGATACGCAGTATTTT
-	few	TRBV28	TRBJ2-5	CASSRLVWETQYF	TGTGCCAGCAGTCGACTAGTTTGGGAGACCCAGTACTTC
TRBD1	many	TRBV29-1	TRBJ1-5	CSVATGGNQPQHF	TGCAGCGTAGCTACAGGGGGCAATCAGCCCCAGCATTTT
TRBD1	few	TRBV4-3	TRBJ1-1	CASSQEGRGGQGKTEAFF	TGCGCCAGCAGCCAAGAAGGGAGAGGGGGACAGGGAAAGACTGAAGCTTTCTTT
TRBD2	-	TRBV27	TRBJ2-5	CASSHQAGGKETQYF	TGTGCCAGCAGTCATCAAGCGGGAGGGAAAGAGACCCAGTACTTC
TRBD1	once	TRBV19	TRBJ2-1	CASSSPGQPTYNEQFF	TGTGCCAGTAGTTCTCCGGGACAGCCAACCTACAATGAGCAGTTCTTC
-	many	TRBV28	TRBJ2-2	CASSLTYGELFF	TGTGCCAGCAGTCTAACATACGGGGAGCTGTTTTTT
-	many	TRBV28	TRBJ1-1	CASSLSATEAFF	TGTGCCAGCAGTTTATCCGCCACTGAAGCTTTCTTT
-	few	TRBV7-9	TRBJ1-2	CASNPVPMGSYDGYTF	TGTGCCAGCAACCCCGTGCCTATGGGGAGTTACGATGGCTACACCTTC
-	many	TRBV7-2	TRBJ2-7	CASSLVASDEQYF	TGTGCCAGCAGCTTAGTAGCGAGCGACGAGCAGTACTTC
-	few	TRBV4-2	TRBJ2-5	CASSQEWASVGRGETQYF	TGTGCCAGCAGCCAAGAGTGGGCGTCGGTGGGTCGTGGAGAGACCCAGTACTTC
TRBD2	-	TRBV10-3	TRBJ2-5	CAISSTGVGRALETQYF	TGTGCCATCAGCTCTACCGGTGTCGGGAGGGCCCTAGAGACCCAGTACTTC
TRBD1	many	TRBV28	TRBJ2-7	CASSPWDRASYEQYF	TGTGCCAGCAGTCCTTGGGACAGGGCGTCCTACGAGCAGTACTTC
-	few	TRBV20-1	TRBJ2-7	CSAREEYLSYEQYF	TGCAGTGCTAGAGAGGAGTATCTCTCCTACGAGCAGTACTTC
-	-	TRBV15	TRBJ2-5	CATSRQQETQYF	TGTGCCACCAGCAGACAGCAAGAGACCCAGTACTTC
-	many	TRBV2	TRBJ1-4	CASSDRPVTNEKLFF	TGTGCCAGCAGTGACAGGCCGGTAACTAATGAAAAACTGTTTTTT
TRBD1	many	TRBV28	TRBJ1-4	CASSLGTVGEKLFF	TGTGCCAGCAGTCTCGGGACAGTCGGCGAAAAACTGTTTTTT
-	many	TRBV6-2/TRBV6-3	TRBJ2-5	CASTPRTQDRQYF	TGTGCCAGCACCCCACGGACGCAAGACCGACAGTACTTC
TRBD2	many	TRBV27	TRBJ2-7	CATTSGSYEQYF	TGTGCCACGACTAGCGGGAGCTACGAGCAGTACTTC
TRBD1	-	TRBV28	TRBJ1-5	CASSLLTGGQPQHF	TGTGCCAGCAGTCTACTAACAGGGGGACAGCCCCAGCATTTT
TRBD1	many	TRBV12-3/TRBV12-4	TRBJ2-2	CASNLGQLNTGELFF	TGTGCCAGCAACCTGGGACAGCTCAACACCGGGGAGCTGTTTTTT
-	many	TRBV7-2	TRBJ2-2	CASSLGTRRELFF	TGTGCCAGCAGCTTAGGGACGAGAAGGGAGCTGTTTTTT
TRBD2	-	TRBV4-3	TRBJ2-7	CASSQDRLAGEQYF	TGCGCCAGCAGCCAAGATCGACTAGCCGGAGAGCAGTACTTC
-	-	TRBV19	TRBJ2-7	CASSFQRSYEQYF	TGTGCCAGTAGTTTCCAGAGATCCTACGAGCAGTACTTC
TRBD1	-	TRBV18	TRBJ1-4	CASSPQLQGTNEKLFF	TGTGCCAGCTCACCACAATTACAGGGGACGAATGAAAAACTGTTTTTT
TRBD1	few	TRBV20-1	TRBJ1-1	CSARPRGEGASNTEAFF	TGCAGTGCTAGACCTCGAGGGGAGGGGGCTTCGAACACTGAAGCTTTCTTT
TRBD2	many	TRBV7-2	TRBJ2-5	CASSFISGSPETQYF	TGTGCCAGCAGCTTTATTAGCGGGAGTCCTGAGACCCAGTACTTC
TRBD1	few	TRBV5-1	TRBJ2-7	CASSLTGGISYEQYF	TGCGCCAGCAGCTTGACAGGGGGGATCTCCTACGAGCAGTACTTC